The 2 T cell receptor beta chains below all came from one sample that was sequenced in a study of graft-versus-host responses after intestinal transplantation. No antigens are known for them. Clones were sequenced by immunoSEQ multiplex PCR, and TCRdb holds only the in-frame ones, with some missing. This repertoire shows tens of thousands of clones, roughly 90% found once; its top ten account for just under 2.5%. The sample in question was unstimulated CD8+ T cells sorted from spleen or lymph node cells, obtained before intestinal transplant. The receptor set was obtained from a human donor who received an intestinal transplant.

The chain links TRBV19 to TRBJ2-7; the D is unclear. From germline, CDR1 is LNHDA and CDR2 SQIVND (reference sequence). V was trimmed by 11 bases and J by 2 bases, leaving 4 bases between them. The CDR3 runs 9 residues. CDR3 in DNA: TGTGCCTATACCTACGAGCAGTACTTC. Protein: CAYTYEQYF.

The CDR3 loop reads CASSQAGQASNQPQHF. CDR3 in DNA: TGCGCCAGCAGCCAAGCGGGACAGGCCTCCAATCAGCCCCAGCATTTT. The chain carries TRBV4-1 and TRBJ1-5; 8 bases match TRBD1. V lost 1 base and J lost 3; bases outside the gene matches: 5. The germline CDR1 and CDR2 sequences are MGHRA and YSYEKL. This CDR3 comprises 16 residues.